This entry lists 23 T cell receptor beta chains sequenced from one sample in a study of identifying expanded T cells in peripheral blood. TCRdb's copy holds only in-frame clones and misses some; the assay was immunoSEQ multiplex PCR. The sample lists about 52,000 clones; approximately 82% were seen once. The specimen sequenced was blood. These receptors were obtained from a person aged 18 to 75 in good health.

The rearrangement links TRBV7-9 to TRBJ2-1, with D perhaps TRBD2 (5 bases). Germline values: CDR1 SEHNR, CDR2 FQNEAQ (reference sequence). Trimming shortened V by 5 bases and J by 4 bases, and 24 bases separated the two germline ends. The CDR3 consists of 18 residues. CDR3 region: CASSALDSSNSVYNEQFF. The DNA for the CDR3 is TGTGCCAGCAGCGCACTAGACTCTTCCAATTCAGTATACAATGAGCAGTTCTTC.

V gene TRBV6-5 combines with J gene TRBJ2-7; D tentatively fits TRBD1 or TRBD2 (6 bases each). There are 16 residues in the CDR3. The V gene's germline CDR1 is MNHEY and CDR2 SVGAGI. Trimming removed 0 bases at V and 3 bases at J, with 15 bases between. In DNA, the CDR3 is TGTGCCAGCAGTTACTCGAATCGTGGGGGGCTCTACGAGCAGTACTTC. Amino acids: CASSYSNRGGLYEQYF.

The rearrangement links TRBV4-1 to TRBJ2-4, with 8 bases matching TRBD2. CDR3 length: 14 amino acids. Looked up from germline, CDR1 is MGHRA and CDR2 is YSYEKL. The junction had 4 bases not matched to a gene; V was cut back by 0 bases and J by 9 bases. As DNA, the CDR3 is TGCGCCAGCAGCCAAGAAGGGGCGGGAGGCATTCAGTACTTC. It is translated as CASSQEGAGGIQYF.

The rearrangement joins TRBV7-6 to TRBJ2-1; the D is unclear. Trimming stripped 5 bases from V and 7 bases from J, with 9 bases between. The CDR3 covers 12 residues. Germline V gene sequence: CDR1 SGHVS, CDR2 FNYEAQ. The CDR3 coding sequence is TGTGCCAGCAGCGCTGTTATTAATGAGCAGTTCTTC. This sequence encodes CASSAVINEQFF.

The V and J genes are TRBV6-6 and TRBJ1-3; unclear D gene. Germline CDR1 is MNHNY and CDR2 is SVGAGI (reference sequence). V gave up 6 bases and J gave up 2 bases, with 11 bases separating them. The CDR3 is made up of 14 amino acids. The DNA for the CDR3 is TGTGCCAGCAGCCCCGCGGATACTGGAAACACCATATATTTT. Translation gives CASSPADTGNTIYF.

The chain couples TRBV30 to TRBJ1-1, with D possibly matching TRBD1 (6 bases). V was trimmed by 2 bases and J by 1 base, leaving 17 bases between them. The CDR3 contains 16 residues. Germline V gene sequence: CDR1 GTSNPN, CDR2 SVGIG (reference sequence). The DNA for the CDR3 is TGTGCCTGGAGTCTGTGGGGGGCAATTAGGAACACTGAAGCTTTCTTT. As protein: CAWSLWGAIRNTEAFF.

The CDR3 loop is CASRLDRGTTRSNEQFF. As DNA, the CDR3 is TGTGCCAGCAGGCTGGACAGGGGTACAACTAGGTCCAATGAGCAGTTCTTC. The rearrangement joins TRBV2 to TRBJ2-1; 9 nucleotides line up with TRBD1. Germline V gives CDR1 SNHLY, CDR2 FYNNEI. The CDR3 has 17 amino acids. Germline trimming cut 6 bases from V and 6 bases from J; bases unmatched to any gene: 15. The full variable domain, in which reference TRBV2 and TRBJ2-1 provide the parts outside the CDR3, is EPEVTQTPSHQVTQMGQEVILRCVPISNHLYFYWYRQILGQKVEFLVSFYNNEISEKSEIFDDQFSVERPDGSNFTLKIRSTKLEDSAMYFCASRLDRGTTRSNEQFFGPGTRLTVL.

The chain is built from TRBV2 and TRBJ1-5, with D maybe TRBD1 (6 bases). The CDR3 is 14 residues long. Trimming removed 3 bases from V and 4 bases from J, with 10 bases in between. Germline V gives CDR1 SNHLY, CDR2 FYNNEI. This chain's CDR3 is CASSEGGPNQPQHF. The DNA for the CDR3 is TGTGCCAGCAGTGAGGGGGGGCCTAATCAGCCCCAGCATTTT.

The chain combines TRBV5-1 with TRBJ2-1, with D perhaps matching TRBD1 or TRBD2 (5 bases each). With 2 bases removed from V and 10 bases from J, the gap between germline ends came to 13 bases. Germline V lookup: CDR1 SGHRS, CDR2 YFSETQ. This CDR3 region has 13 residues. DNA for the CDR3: TGCGCCAGCAGCTTTGGGGGAGATGGAGAGCAGTTCTTC. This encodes CASSFGGDGEQFF.

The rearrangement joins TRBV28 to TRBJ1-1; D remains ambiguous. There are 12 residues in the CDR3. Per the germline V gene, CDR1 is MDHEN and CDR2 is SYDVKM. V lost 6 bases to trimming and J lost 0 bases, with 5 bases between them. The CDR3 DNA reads TGTGCCAGCAGCGAACTGAACACTGAAGCTTTCTTT. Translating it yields CASSELNTEAFF.

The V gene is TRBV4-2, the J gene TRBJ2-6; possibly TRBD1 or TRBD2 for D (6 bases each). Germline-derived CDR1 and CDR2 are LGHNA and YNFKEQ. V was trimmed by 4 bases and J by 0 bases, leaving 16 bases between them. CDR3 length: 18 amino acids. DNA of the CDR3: TGTGCCAGCAGCCTAGGGGGGTTACAGGGCTCTGGGGCCAACGTCCTGACTTTC. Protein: CASSLGGLQGSGANVLTF.

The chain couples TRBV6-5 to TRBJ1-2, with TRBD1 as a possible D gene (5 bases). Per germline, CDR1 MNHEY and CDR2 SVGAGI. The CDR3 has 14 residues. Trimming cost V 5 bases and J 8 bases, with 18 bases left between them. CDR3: CASSAPGTLSGYTF. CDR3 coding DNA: TGTGCCAGCAGTGCCCCCGGGACGTTAAGCGGCTACACCTTC.

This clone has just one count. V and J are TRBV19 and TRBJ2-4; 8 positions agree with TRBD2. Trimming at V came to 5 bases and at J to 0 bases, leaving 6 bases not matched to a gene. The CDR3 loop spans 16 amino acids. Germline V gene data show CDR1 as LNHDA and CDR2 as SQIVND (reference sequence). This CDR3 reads CASSHERGLAKNIQYF. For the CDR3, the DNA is TGTGCCAGTAGTCACGAGCGGGGGCTAGCCAAAAACATTCAGTACTTC.

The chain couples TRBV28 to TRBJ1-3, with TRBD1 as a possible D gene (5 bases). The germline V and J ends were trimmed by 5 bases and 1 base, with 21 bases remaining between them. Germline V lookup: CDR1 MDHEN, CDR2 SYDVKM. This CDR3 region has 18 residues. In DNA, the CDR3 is TGTGCCAGCAGTCCATATAGGGGCATCAGTGAGTCTGGAAACACCATATATTTT. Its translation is CASSPYRGISESGNTIYF.

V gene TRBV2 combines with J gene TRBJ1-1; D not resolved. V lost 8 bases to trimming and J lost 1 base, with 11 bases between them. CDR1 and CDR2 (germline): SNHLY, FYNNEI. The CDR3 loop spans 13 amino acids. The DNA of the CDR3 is TGTGCCAGCCTAATCCTTGCGAACACTGAAGCTTTCTTT. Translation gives CASLILANTEAFF.

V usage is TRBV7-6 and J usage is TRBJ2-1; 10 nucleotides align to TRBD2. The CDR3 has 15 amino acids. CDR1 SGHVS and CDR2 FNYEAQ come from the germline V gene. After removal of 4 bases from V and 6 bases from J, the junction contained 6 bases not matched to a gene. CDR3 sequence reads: CASSSGLAVFNEQFF. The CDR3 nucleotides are TGTGCCAGCAGCTCAGGACTAGCGGTCTTCAATGAGCAGTTCTTC. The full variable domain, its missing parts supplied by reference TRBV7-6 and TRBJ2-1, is GAGVSQSPRYKVTKRGQDVALRCDPISGHVSLYWYRQALGQGPEFLTYFNYEAQQDKSGLPNDRFSAERPEGSISTLTIQRTEQRDSAMYRCASSSGLAVFNEQFFGPGTRLTVL.

CDR3 sequence reads: CASTSGTGDTGELFF. CDR3 DNA sequence: TGTGCCAGCACCAGTGGGACAGGGGACACCGGGGAGCTGTTTTTT. The genes are TRBV9 and TRBJ2-2, with 10 nucleotides matching TRBD1. This CDR3 is built from 15 residues. Looked up from germline, CDR1 is SGDLS and CDR2 is YYNGEE. V shed 6 bases and J 3 bases; nucleotides not matched to a gene: 5.

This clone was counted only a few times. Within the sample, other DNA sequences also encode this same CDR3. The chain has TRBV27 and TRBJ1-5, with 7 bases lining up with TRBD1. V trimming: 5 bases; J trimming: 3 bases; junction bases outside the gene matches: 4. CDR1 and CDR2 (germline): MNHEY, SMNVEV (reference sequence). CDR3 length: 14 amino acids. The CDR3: CASSPGQPNQPQHF. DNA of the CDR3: TGTGCCAGCAGTCCGGGACAGCCCAATCAGCCCCAGCATTTT.

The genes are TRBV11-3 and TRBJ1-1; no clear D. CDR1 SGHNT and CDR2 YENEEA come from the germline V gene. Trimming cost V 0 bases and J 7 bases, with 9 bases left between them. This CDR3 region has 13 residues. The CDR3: CASSLDDTYEAFF. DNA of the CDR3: TGTGCCAGCAGCTTAGATGACACTTATGAAGCTTTCTTT.

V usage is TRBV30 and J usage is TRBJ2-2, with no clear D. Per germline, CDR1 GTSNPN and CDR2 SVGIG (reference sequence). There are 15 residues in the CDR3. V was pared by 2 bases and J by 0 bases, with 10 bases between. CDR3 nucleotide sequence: TGTGCCTGGAGTTTGAAGGGAACGAACACCGGGGAGCTGTTTTTT. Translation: CAWSLKGTNTGELFF.

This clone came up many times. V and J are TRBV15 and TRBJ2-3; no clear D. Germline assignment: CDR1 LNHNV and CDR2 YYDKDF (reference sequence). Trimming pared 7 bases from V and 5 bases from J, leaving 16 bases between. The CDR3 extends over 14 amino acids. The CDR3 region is CATTSPWVGDTQYF. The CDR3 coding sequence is TGTGCCACCACCTCCCCATGGGTGGGAGATACGCAGTATTTT.

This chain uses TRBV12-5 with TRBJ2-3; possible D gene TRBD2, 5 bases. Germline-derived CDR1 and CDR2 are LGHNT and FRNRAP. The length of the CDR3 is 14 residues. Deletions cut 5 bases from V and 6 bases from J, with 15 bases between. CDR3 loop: CASGPGAARDTQYF. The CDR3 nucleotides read TGTGCTAGTGGTCCTGGAGCGGCGCGGGATACGCAGTATTTT.

DNA of the CDR3: TGTGCCAGCAGCTTCGGGCGAGCCTTCACCAATGAGCAGTTCTTC. This gives the protein CASSFGRAFTNEQFF. The chain couples TRBV11-2 to TRBJ2-1; D gene ambiguous. The germline V gene has CDR1 SGHAT and CDR2 FQNNGV. V was pared by 3 bases and J by 6 bases, with 15 bases between. This CDR3 has 15 residues.